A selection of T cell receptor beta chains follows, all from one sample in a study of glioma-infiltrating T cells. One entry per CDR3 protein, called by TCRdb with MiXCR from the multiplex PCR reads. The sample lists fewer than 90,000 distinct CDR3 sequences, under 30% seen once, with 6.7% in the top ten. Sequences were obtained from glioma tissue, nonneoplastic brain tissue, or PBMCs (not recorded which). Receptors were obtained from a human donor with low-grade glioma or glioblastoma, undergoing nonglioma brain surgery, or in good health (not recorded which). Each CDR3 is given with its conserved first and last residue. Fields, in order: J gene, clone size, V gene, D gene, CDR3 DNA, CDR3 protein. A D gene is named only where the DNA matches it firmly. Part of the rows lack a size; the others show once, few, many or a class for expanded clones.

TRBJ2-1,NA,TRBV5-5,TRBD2,TGTGCCAGCAGCAAGGGACTAGCGGGACTTAATGAGCAGTTCTTC,CASSKGLAGLNEQFF
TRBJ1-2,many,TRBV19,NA,TGTGCCAGTAGTACGAGCTATGGCTACACCTTC,CASSTSYGYTF
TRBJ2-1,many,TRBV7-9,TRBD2,TGTGCCAGCAGCTCCCGGGGGGTCGGGAATGAGCAGTTCTTC,CASSSRGVGNEQFF
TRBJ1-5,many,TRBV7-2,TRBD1,TGTGCCAGCAGCCGAGGGGGCGCGGGCAATCAGCCCCAGCATTTT,CASSRGGAGNQPQHF
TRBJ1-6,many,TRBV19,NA,TGTGCCAGTAGTATCGGTGGCCCTAGTTCACCCCTCCACTTT,CASSIGGPSSPLHF
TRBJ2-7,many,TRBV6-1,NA,TGTGCCAGCAGTTATTACCACAGGACAAGCTACGAGCAGTACTTC,CASSYYHRTSYEQYF
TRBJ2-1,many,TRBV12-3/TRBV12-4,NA,TGTGCCAGCAGTTTCCTTGGCGGGGAGTTCTTC,CASSFLGGEFF
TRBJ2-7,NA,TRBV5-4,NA,TGTGCCAGCAGCTTGCAGGGTTTGGACTACGAGCAGTACTTC,CASSLQGLDYEQYF
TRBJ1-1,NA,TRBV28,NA,TGTGCCAGCAGTTTACGCCCGGGCGATCCTTTCTTT,CASSLRPGDPFF
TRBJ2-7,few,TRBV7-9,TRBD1,TGTGCCAGCAGCTTAGGGACAGGGACCCGTCGTTACGAGCAGTACTTC,CASSLGTGTRRYEQYF
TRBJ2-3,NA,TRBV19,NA,TGTGCCAGTAAGACGGGGGCGCACACAGATACGCAGTATTTT,CASKTGAHTDTQYF
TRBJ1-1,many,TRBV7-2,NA,TGTGCCAGCAGCAAAGGTCTCCGCACTGAAGCTTTCTTT,CASSKGLRTEAFF
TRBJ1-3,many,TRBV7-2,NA,TGTGCCAGCAGCTTAGTTCACTCTGGAAACACCATATATTTT,CASSLVHSGNTIYF
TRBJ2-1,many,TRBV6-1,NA,TGTGCCAGCAGTCGTCAGCGGGCCATCTACAATGAGCAGTTCTTC,CASSRQRAIYNEQFF
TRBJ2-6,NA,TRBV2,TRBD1,TGTGCCAGCAGTGAAGCGCTTTTGCGACAGGGGCCAAGGGGGGCCAACGTCCTGACTTTC,CASSEALLRQGPRGANVLTF
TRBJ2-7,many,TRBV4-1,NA,TGCGCCAGCAGCCAAGTGGCGGACTCCTACGAGCAGTACTTC,CASSQVADSYEQYF
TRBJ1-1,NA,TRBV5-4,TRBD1,TGTGCCAGCAGCCCCGGACAGGGGGCGGCGAACACTGAAGCTTTCTTT,CASSPGQGAANTEAFF
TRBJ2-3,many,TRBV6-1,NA,TGTGCCAGCAGCCCCGATCTGACAGATACGCAGTATTTT,CASSPDLTDTQYF
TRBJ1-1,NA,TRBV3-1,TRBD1,TGTGCCAGCACCCGGACAGGGGTGAACACTGAAGCTTTCTTT,CASTRTGVNTEAFF
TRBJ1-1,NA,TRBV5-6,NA,TGTGCCAGCAGCTTGAACGCGGGGTACCGGGGCACTGAAGCTTTCTTT,CASSLNAGYRGTEAFF
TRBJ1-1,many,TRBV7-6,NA,TGTGCCAGCAGCTTAGGGACAGATATGAACACTGAAGCTTTCTTT,CASSLGTDMNTEAFF
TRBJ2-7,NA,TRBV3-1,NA,TGTGCCAGCAGCCAAGATGCCCTAGGTCGGACGGGCTCCTACGAGCAGTACTTC,CASSQDALGRTGSYEQYF
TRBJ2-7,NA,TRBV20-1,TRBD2,TGCAGTGCTGGGACTAGCGGAGTCAATAAGCAGTACTTC,CSAGTSGVNKQYF
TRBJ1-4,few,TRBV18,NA,TGTGCCAGCTCACCACCCCTGGAGAAAAATGAAAAACTGTTTTTT,CASSPPLEKNEKLFF
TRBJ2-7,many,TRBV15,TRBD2,TGTGCCACCAGCAGAGATCGCGGGAGGCACGCGCACTCCTACGAGCAGTACTTC,CATSRDRGRHAHSYEQYF
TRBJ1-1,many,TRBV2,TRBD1,TGTGCCAGCAGTAGACAGGGGGCGAACACTGAAGCTTTCTTT,CASSRQGANTEAFF
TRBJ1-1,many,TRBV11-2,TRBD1,TGTGCCAGCCGGACAGGGGCTGGGAGGAACACTGAAGCTTTCTTT,CASRTGAGRNTEAFF
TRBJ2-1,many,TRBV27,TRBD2,TGTGCCAGCAGCATCGGGACTAGCGGCAACAATGAGCAGTTCTTC,CASSIGTSGNNEQFF
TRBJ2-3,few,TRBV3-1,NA,TGTGCCTGTCGACGGGGAACGACAGATACGCAGTATTTT,CACRRGTTDTQYF
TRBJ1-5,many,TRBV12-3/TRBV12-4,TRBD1,TGTGCCAGCAGTCTAGACAGGGTCAATCAGCCCCAGCATTTT,CASSLDRVNQPQHF
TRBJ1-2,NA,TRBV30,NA,TGTGCCTGGGCAAGGGACCGCCCCGCAGACTACACCTTC,CAWARDRPADYTF
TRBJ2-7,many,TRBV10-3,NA,TGTGCCATCAGTGAAAGAGTCTACGAGCAGTACTTC,CAISERVYEQYF
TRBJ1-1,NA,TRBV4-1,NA,TGCGCCAGCAGCCAAGAAAGGGTGACAGCCAGCACTGAAGCTTTCTTT,CASSQERVTASTEAFF
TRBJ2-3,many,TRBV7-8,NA,TGTGCCAGCAGCCCGCTTGGCGCAGATACGCAGTATTTT,CASSPLGADTQYF
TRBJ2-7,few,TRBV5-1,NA,TGCGCCAGTTCGCCAGCGCAGGGGATCTACGAGCAGTACTTC,CASSPAQGIYEQYF
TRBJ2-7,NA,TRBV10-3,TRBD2,TGTGCCATCAGTGAGTCCGGACTAGCTAAATACGAGCAGTACTTC,CAISESGLAKYEQYF
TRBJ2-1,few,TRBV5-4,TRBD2,TGTGCCAGCAGCTCCCTGAGAGCGGGAGTGGCAAATGAGCAGTTCTTC,CASSSLRAGVANEQFF
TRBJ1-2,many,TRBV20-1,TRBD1,TGCAGTGCGCCGACAGGGGCTAACTATGGCTACACCTTC,CSAPTGANYGYTF
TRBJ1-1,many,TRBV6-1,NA,TGTGCCAGCGCCGCGTGGCGAACCTTGAACACTGAAGCTTTCTTT,CASAAWRTLNTEAFF
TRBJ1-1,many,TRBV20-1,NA,TGCAGTGCTAGAGACGGTCAGGGTAGGGTGTGGGCAAACACTGAAGCTTTCTTT,CSARDGQGRVWANTEAFF
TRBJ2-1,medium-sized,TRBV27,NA,TGTGCCAGCCGAACGGGGTTCCCCTACAATGAGCAGTTCTTC,CASRTGFPYNEQFF
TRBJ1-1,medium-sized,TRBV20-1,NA,TGCAGTGCTAGAGATCCCAGGACATTGAACACTGAAGCTTTCTTT,CSARDPRTLNTEAFF
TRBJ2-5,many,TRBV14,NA,TGTGCCAGCAGCCGGGGGGCTTCCCAAGAGACCCAGTACTTC,CASSRGASQETQYF